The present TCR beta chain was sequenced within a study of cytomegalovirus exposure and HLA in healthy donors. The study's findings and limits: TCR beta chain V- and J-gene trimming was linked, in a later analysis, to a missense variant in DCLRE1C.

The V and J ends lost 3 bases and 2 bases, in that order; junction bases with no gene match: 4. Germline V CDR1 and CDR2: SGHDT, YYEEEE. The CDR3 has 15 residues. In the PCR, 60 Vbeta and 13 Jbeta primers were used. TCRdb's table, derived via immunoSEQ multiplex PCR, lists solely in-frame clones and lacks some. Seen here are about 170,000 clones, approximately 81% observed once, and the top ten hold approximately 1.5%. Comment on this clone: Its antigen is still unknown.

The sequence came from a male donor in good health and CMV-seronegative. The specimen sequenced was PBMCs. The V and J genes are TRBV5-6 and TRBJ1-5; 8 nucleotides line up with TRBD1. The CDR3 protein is CASSSGGQGNQPQHF. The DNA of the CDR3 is TGTGCCAGCAGCTCAGGGGGCCAGGGCAATCAGCCCCAGCATTTT.